This record covers a single T cell receptor (beta chain). Its antigen is unidentified. Method: immunoSEQ multiplex PCR; TCRdb's copy keeps in-frame clones and lacks some. The repertoire holds approximately 66,000 clones, with under 90% as singletons. Germline CDR1 is SEHNR and CDR2 is FQNEAQ (reference sequence). The CDR3 runs 15 residues. Trimming cost V 1 base and J 4 bases; bases outside gene matches: 5. These data originate in a study of a mutant IDH1 vaccine in newly diagnosed glioma. Across the study: Vaccines began 4-6 weeks after radiotherapy alone, or with temozolomide cycles. Previous care, which was radiotherapy, temozolomide, or both, most often involved both.

The time point: week 35, safety follow-up. In the vaccine, a single dose held 300 ug of the mutant IDH1 20-mer peptide, along with topical imiquimod. Overall study results and limits: Changes to the top peripheral T cell clonotypes appeared unrelated to pseudoprogression.

The chain uses TRBV7-9 and TRBJ1-2; TRBD1 matches 8 bases. The source is a man aged 25 to 40 with glioma. This specimen was PBMCs, taken from a glioma patient whose treatment included an IDH1 peptide vaccine. This CDR3 reads CASSLGWTGSYGYTF. The CDR3 nucleotides are TGTGCCAGCAGCTTAGGATGGACAGGGAGCTATGGCTACACCTTC.